The T cell receptor beta chain under discussion was sequenced for a study of human T cells and chemical hapten exposure (TCRdb year 2021). Some background on the complete study: For sensitization, 2% DPC in acetone was applied to a 2 cm by 2 cm area of upper inner arm skin. Throughout the study period of around 24 weeks, patients also received therapeutic DPC doses to the scalp every week. Patch testing was done on the upper back using Finn chambers containing 0.01% DPC, and results were scored after 6 days according to International Contact Dermatitis Research Group standards. The patient cohort, mostly female, included alopecia areata with under or over 50% scalp involvement, alopecia totalis and alopecia universalis. The libraries were sequenced as a pool, and the TCR yield per sample differed mostly because of small variations in library volumes within the pool. In alopecia patients, the study followed how the peripheral blood TCR repertoire changed in vivo over primary and secondary sensitization to diphenylcyclopropenone (DPC), a hapten. Patient blood was sampled pre-sensitization (week 0) and at 2, 6 and about 24 weeks after DPC sensitization. Roughly 30 alopecia patients provided blood for TCR sequencing at one to four time points (pre-sensitization, 2, 6 and 24 weeks). The full study reports these points: Significantly more large CDR3 similarity clusters were formed by expanded TCRs than by pre-sensitization or healthy control sets, consistent with antigen-driven responses. Because all patients had alopecia, a presumed autoimmune disease, the immune response of the patients might differ from that of healthy individuals. DPC sensitization did not change the number of TCRs with a frequency above 1 in 1000, and there was no evidence of changes in global repertoire structure. After repeated subsampling, the strength of the expansion versus patch-test correlation and the threshold at which it became significant changed. Patch test score correlated positively with the number of PT1 expanded TCRs, reaching significance at thresholds 8, 16 and 32 but not at 4.

V is reduced by 2 bases and J by 2 bases, leaving a spacing of 11 bases between them. The germline V gene encodes CDR1 SGHNT and CDR2 YYREEE (reference sequence). Inclusive of the bounding cysteine and phenylalanine, the CDR3 is 15 residues long. Of all the DNA, just the CDR3 is kept, 45 bases in frame from base 1. The library was built by means of RACE. Sequencing instrument: NextSeq 500. During library preparation, unique molecular identifiers were attached to individual cDNA molecules so that TCRs could be counted quantitatively and reproducibly. Each blood RNA sample was used to sequence both TCR alpha and TCR beta chains. The original methods were these. The median number of TCRs per sample was roughly 94,000, ranging from roughly 23,224 to 690,600. V, J and CDR3 annotation of the TCR reads was carried out using the Decombinator software suite. For PS versus PT1 abundance plots, all samples were subsampled to the same number of TCRs (28,000). TCRs were defined as expanded if absent before sensitization and observed at least eight times at the 2-week time point. TCRdb ran its own pipeline on the public reads, namely fastp trimming at Q25 and MiXCR clone calling, and kept in-frame beta chains. Rows with a matching CDR3 protein are joined into one entry that keeps the most common DNA and genes. The V and J calls follow TCRdb's processing rather than the paper's. Here the sample has roughly 120,000 distinct CDR3 sequences; 13% occur a single time. The ten most abundant clones make up 2.5% to 3% of the sample.

This sample's time point label indicates: pre-sensitization, week 0. What the treatment or condition label conveys for this sample: therapeutic diphenylcyclopropenone sensitization with weekly scalp DPC. Blood at each patch-test visit was drawn before the patch test was applied. Eligible patients were aged 18 to 70, diagnosed with alopecia, deemed suitable for DPC therapy, and excluded if pregnant. Total RNA was extracted from unfractionated whole blood collected in Tempus Blood RNA tubes. This clonotype was seen more than once but under ten times. There is no known antigen for this receptor. Base qualities were left out, and no much larger clone turns up one base away.

The receptor comes from a woman aged 18-29 years with alopecia areata. Some clones in this sample may be carry-over from other donors' samples. The sequence joins TRBV5-4 to TRBJ1-3; no D segment can be confidently identified. The material was whole blood, obtained in connection with sensitization to the hapten diphenylcyclopropenone (DPC). This receptor has the CDR3 CASSFRGLTGNTIYF. The nucleotides are TGTGCCAGCAGCTTCCGAGGTTTAACTGGAAACACCATATATTTT.